A single sample gave rise to the 2 T cell receptor beta chains below, sequenced in a study of PD-1 blockade in classical Hodgkin lymphoma. Every patient experienced relapse after autologous stem cell transplantation, and brentuximab vedotin exposure varied. By magnetic negative selection, CD4+ T cells were purified from thawed PBMCs. Here immunoSEQ multiplex PCR was the method, and the copy in TCRdb shows in-frame clones only, minus some. The sample has approximately 10,000 clones, about 70% seen once. The sequencing here drew on CD4+ T cells from blood, taken at baseline. The receptors here all came from a human donor with classical Hodgkin lymphoma.

The chain carries TRBV25-1 and TRBJ2-1; D ambiguous. The CDR3 runs to 14 residues. Germline lookup yields CDR1 MGHDK and CDR2 SYGVNS. The V end was cut by 4 bases, the J end by 9 bases, with 16 bases between. The CDR3 nucleotides read TGTGCCAGCAGTGTCTTCCGAGACACCCCTGAGCAGTTCTTC. It is translated as CASSVFRDTPEQFF. Filled out from reference TRBV25-1 and TRBJ2-1, the complete variable domain reads EADIYQTPRYLVIGTGKKITLECSQTMGHDKMYWYQQDPGMELHLIHYSYGVNSTEKGDLSSESTVSRIRTEHFPLTLESARPSHTSQYLCASSVFRDTPEQFFGPGTRLTVL.

The chain employs TRBV7-2 and TRBJ1-2; possible D gene TRBD1, 6 bases. Trimming removed 10 bases from V and 6 bases from J, with 24 bases in between. From germline, CDR1 is SGHTA and CDR2 FQGNSA. The CDR3 runs 15 residues. The CDR3 is CANITGGASRDGYTF. The CDR3 DNA reads as TGTGCCAACATCACCGGGGGCGCCTCCAGGGATGGCTACACCTTC.